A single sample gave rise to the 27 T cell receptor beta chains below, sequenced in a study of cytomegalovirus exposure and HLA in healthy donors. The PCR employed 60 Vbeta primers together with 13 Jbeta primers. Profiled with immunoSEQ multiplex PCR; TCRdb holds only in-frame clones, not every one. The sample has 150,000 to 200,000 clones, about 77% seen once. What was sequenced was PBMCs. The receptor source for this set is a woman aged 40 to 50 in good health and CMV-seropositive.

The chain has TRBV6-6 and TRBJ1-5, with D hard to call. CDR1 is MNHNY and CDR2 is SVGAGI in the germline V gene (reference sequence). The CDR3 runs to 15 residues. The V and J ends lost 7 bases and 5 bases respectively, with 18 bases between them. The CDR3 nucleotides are TGTGCCAGCAAGGAGGAACCGACCTCGCATCAGCCCCAGCATTTT. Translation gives CASKEEPTSHQPQHF.

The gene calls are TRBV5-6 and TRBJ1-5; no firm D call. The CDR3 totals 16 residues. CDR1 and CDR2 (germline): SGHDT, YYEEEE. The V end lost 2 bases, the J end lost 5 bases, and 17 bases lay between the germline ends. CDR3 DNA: TGTGCCAGCAGCTTTCGCCCGCCTCGGGAGCATCAGCCCCAGCATTTT. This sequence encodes CASSFRPPREHQPQHF. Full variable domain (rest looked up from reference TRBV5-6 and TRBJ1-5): DAGVTQSPTHLIKTRGQQVTLRCSPKSGHDTVSWYQQALGQGPQFIFQYYEEEERQRGNFPDRFSGHQFPNYSSELNVNALLLGDSALYLCASSFRPPREHQPQHFGDGTRLSIL.

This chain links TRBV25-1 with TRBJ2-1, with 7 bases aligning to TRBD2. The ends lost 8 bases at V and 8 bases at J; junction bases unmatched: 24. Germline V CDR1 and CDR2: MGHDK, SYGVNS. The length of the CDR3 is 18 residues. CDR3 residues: CASSIPVFAGERLDEQFF. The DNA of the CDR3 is TGTGCCAGCTCAATTCCCGTATTCGCGGGGGAACGATTGGATGAGCAGTTCTTC. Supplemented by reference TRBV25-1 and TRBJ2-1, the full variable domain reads EADIYQTPRYLVIGTGKKITLECSQTMGHDKMYWYQQDPGMELHLIHYSYGVNSTEKGDLSSESTVSRIRTEHFPLTLESARPSHTSQYLCASSIPVFAGERLDEQFFGPGTRLTVL.

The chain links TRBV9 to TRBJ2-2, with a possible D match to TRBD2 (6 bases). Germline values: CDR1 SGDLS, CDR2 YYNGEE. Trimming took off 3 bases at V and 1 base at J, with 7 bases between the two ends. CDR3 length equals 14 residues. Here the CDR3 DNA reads TGTGCCAGCAGCGGGGGACTGAACACCGGGGAGCTGTTTTTT. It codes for CASSGGLNTGELFF. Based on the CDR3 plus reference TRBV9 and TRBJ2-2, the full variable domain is DSGVTQTPKHLITATGQRVTLRCSPRSGDLSVYWYQQSLDQGLQFLIQYYNGEERAKGNILERFSAQQFPDLHSELNLSSLELGDSALYFCASSGGLNTGELFFGEGSRLTVL.

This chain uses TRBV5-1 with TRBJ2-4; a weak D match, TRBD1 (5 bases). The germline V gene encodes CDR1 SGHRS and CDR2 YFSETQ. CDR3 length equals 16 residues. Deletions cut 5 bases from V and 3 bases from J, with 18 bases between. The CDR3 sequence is CASRPQGALGKNIQYF. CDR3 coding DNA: TGCGCCAGCAGACCCCAAGGGGCGCTGGGCAAAAACATTCAGTACTTC.

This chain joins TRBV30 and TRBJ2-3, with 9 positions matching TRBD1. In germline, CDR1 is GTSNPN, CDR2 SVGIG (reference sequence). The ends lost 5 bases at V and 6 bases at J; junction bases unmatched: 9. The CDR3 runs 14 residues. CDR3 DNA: TGTGCCTGGGGGATACAGGGGGCAGGGGATACGCAGTATTTT. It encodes CAWGIQGAGDTQYF.

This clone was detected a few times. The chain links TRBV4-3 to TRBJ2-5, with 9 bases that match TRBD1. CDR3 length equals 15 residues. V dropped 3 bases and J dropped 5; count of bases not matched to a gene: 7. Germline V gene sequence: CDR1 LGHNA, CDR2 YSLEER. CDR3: CASSHGGTGMETQYF. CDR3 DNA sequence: TGCGCCAGCAGCCACGGCGGGACAGGGATGGAGACCCAGTACTTC.

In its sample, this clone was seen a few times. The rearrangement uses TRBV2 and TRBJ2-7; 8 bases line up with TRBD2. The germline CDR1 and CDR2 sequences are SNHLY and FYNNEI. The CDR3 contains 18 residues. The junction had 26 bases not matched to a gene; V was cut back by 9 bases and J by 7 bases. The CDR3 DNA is TGTGCCAGTAAATTTGCGGGGGGCGTGTTGAGGATTAGTATTGAGCAGTACTTC. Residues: CASKFAGGVLRISIEQYF.

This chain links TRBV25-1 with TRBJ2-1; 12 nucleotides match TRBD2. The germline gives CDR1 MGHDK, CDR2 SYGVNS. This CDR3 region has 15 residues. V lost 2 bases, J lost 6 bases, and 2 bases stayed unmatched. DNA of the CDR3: TGTGCCAGCAGTGAAACTAGCGGGAGGTCCAATGAGCAGTTCTTC. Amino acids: CASSETSGRSNEQFF.

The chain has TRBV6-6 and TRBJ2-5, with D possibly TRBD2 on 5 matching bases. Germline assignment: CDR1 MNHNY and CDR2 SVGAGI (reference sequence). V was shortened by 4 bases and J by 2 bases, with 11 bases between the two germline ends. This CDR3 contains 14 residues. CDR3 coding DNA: TGTGCCAGCAGTTCACAAGCGGAACAAGAGACCCAGTACTTC. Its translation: CASSSQAEQETQYF.

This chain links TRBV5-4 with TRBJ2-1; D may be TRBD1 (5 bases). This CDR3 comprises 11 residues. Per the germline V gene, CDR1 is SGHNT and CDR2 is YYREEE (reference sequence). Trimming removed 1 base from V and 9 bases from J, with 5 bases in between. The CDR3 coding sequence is TGTGCCAGCAGCTTGAGGGGTGAGCAGTTCTTC. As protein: CASSLRGEQFF.

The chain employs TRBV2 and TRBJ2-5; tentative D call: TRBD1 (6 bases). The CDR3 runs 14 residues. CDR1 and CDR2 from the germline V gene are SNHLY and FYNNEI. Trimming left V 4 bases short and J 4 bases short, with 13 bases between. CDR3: CASSVTGWRETQYF. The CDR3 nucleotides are TGTGCCAGCAGTGTCACAGGGTGGCGAGAGACCCAGTACTTC.

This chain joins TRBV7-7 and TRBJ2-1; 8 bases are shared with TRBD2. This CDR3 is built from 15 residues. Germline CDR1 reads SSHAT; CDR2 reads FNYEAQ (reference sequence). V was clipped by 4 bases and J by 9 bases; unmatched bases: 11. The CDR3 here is CASSSVAGNSGEQFF. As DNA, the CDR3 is TGTGCCAGCAGCTCGGTAGCGGGGAATTCGGGTGAGCAGTTCTTC. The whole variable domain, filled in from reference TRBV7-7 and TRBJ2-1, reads GAGVSQSPRYKVTKRGQDVTLRCDPISSHATLYWYQQALGQGPEFLTYFNYEAQPDKSGLPSDRFSAERPEGSISTLTIQRTEQRDSAMYRCASSSVAGNSGEQFFGPGTRLTVL.

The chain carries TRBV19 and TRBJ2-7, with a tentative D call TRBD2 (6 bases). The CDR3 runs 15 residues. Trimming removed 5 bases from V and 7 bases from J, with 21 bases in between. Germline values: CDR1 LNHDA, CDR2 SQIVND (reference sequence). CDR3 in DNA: TGTGCCAGTAGTCCCGGACCCGGGGGTTATGAGGAGCAGTACTTC. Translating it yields CASSPGPGGYEEQYF.

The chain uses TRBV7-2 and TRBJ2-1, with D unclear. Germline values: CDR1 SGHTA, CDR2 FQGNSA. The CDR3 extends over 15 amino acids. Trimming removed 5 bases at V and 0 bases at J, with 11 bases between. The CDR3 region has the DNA TGTGCCAGCAGCCCTGACTCGAGCTCCTACAATGAGCAGTTCTTC. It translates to CASSPDSSSYNEQFF.

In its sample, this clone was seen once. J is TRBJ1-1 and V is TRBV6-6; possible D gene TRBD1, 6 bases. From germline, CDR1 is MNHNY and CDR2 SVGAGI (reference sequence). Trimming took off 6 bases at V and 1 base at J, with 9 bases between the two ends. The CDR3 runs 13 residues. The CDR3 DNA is TGTGCCAGCAGGATGACAGGGAACACTGAAGCTTTCTTT. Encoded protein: CASRMTGNTEAFF.

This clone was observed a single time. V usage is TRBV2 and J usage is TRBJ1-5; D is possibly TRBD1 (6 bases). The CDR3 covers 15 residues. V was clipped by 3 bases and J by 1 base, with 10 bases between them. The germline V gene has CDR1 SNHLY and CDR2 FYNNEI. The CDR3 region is CASSDRGLSNQPQHF. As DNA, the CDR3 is TGTGCCAGCAGTGACAGGGGTTTAAGCAATCAGCCCCAGCATTTT.

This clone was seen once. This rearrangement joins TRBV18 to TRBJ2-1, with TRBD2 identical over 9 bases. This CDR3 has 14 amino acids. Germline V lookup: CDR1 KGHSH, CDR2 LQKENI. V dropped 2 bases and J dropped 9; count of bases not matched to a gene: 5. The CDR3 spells CASSPRTSDSEQFF. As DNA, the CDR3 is TGTGCCAGCTCACCAAGGACTAGCGATTCTGAGCAGTTCTTC.

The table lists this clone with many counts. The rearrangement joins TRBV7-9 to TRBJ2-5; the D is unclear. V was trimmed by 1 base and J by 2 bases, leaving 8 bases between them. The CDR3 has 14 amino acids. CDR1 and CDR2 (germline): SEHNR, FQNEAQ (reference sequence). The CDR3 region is CASSLVGLQETQYF. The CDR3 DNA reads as TGTGCCAGCAGCTTAGTTGGTCTACAAGAGACCCAGTACTTC.

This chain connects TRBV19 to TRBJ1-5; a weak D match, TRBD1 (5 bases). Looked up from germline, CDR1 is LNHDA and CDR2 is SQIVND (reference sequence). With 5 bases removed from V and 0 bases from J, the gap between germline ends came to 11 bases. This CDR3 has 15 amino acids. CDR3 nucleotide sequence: TGTGCCAGTAGTCCTACAGGTTATAGCAATCAGCCCCAGCATTTT. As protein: CASSPTGYSNQPQHF.

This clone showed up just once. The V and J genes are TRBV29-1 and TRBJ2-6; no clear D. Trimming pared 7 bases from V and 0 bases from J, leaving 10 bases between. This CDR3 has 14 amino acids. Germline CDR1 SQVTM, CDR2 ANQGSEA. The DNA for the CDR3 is TGCAGCGCCCTAGACCCCTCTGGGGCCAACGTCCTGACTTTC. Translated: CSALDPSGANVLTF.

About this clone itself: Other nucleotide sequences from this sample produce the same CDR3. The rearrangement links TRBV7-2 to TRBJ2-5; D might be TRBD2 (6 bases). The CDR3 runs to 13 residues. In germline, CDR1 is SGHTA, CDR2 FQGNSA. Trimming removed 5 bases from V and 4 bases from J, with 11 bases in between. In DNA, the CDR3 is TGTGCCAGCAGCCCCGGGGGAGGAGAGACCCAGTACTTC. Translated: CASSPGGGETQYF.

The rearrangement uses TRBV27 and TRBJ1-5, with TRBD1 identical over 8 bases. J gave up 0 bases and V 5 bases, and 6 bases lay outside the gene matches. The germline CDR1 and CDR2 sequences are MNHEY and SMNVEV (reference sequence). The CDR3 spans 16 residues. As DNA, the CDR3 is TGTGCCAGCAGTCCGGGGGGACAGGTTAGCAATCAGCCCCAGCATTTT. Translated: CASSPGGQVSNQPQHF.

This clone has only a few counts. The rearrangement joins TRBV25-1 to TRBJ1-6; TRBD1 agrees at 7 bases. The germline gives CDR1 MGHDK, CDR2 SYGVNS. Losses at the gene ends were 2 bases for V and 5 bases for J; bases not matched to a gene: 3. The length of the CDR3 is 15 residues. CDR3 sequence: CASSEPGQNNSPLHF. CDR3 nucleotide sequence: TGTGCCAGCAGTGAACCGGGACAGAATAATTCACCCCTCCACTTT.

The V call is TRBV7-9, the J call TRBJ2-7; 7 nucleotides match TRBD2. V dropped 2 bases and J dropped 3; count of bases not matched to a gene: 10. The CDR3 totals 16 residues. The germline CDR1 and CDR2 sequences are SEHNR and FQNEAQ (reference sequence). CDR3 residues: CASSLSPAGDFYEQYF. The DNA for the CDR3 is TGTGCCAGCAGCTTAAGTCCGGCGGGAGACTTCTACGAGCAGTACTTC.

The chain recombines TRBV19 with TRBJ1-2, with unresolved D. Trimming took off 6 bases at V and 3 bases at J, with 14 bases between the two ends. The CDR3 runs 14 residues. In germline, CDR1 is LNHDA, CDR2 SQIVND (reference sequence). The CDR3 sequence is CASRDAGSDYGYTF. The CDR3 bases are TGTGCCAGTAGGGATGCGGGAAGTGACTATGGCTACACCTTC.

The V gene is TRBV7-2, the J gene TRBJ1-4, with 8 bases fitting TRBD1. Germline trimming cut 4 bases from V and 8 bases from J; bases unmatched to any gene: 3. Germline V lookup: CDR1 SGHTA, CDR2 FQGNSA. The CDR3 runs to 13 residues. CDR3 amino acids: CASSWDRNEKLFF. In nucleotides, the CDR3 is TGTGCCAGCAGCTGGGACAGGAACGAAAAACTGTTTTTT.